This T cell receptor beta chain emerged from a study of blood T cell repertoires in COVID-19 (dated by TCRdb to 2019 to 2021). Regarding the complete study: The collaborator samples originated in the United States, Italy and Spain and spanned the acute and convalescent phases of COVID-19. The prospective study material was composed of cDNA or gDNA derived from T cells, B-cell-depleted T cells, or PBMCs. Deeply sampled blood TCRbeta repertoires from subjects exposed to, actively infected with, or recovered from COVID-19 were included in the dataset. A freely available public database, intended as a resource for researchers studying the immune response to SARS-CoV-2, is where the repertoires were released. Samples came from the ongoing ImmuneRACE study (first 160 participants) plus 1,254 subjects from 6 global collaborators. A de-identified subject ID, COVID-19 status, age in years and sex were almost always included in the sample metadata. Where available, HLA class I and class II types were obtained from metadata supplied by the sample provider rather than from assay-based typing. Paper-wide results and their limitations: How much clinical and demographic metadata was included differed by source and by participant, and the metadata was provided uncurated.

TCRbeta CDR3 regions were amplified from genomic DNA using the immunoSEQ Assay, a bias-controlled multiplex PCR. For the original study's pipeline: Nucleated cell counts per sample were estimated from amplification of reference gene primers within the assay. To quantify the absolute abundance of each unique TCRbeta CDR3 rearrangement, sequence reads were collapsed and filtered. For each sample, productive Simpson clonality was calculated as the square root of Simpson's diversity index across productive rearrangements. Here the immuneACCESS table is served through TCRdb, limited to in-frame sequences with V and J called. Missing clones are a known gap in these copies; in checked studies unresolved V genes cover under half, and the rest lacks a known reason. V and J calls plus clone size are reproduced from that table; the DNA served to infer D and trimming. For this sample the table gives approximately 160,000 clones, of which approximately 93% were detected only once. The top ten clonotypes cover approximately 2% of the sample.

One collaborating source in Seattle enrolled patients during active infection and followed them longitudinally through the course of disease. Each collaborating institution followed its own protocols to collect whole blood in K2EDTA tubes. For TCRbeta analysis, collaborators shipped samples in one of three forms: frozen whole blood, isolated PBMCs, or DNA extracted from either of those sample types. As regards this clone: Its binding antigen is unknown. Per-nucleotide qualities are absent, and no much larger clonotype sits a single base away.

This receptor was obtained from a woman aged 60-70 years with COVID-19, enrolled during active disease. The sample taken for sequencing was peripheral blood.

DNA sequence: TGTGCCAGCAGCTTAGGCAGGGCCATGAACACTGAAGCTTTCTTT. Translated, it reads CASSLGRAMNTEAFF. The chain is encoded by TRBV7-6 joined to TRBJ1-1, and the D gene may be TRBD1, 5 bases matching. Via the germline V gene, CDR1 is SGHVS and CDR2 FNYEAQ. The trim is 1 base for V and 0 bases for J, with a gap of 9 bases between the germline ends. Inclusive of the bounding cysteine and phenylalanine, the CDR3 is 15 residues long. Left in the record is the CDR3 DNA by itself, 45 bases read in frame from the first base.